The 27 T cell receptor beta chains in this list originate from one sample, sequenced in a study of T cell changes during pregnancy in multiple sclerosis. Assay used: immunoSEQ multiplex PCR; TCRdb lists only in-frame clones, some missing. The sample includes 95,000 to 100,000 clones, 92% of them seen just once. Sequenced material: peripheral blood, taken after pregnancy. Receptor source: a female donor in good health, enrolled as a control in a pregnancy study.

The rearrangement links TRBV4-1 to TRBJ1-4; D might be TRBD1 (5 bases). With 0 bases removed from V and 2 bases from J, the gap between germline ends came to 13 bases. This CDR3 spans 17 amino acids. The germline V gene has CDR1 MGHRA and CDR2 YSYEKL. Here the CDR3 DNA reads TGCGCCAGCAGCCAAGATAGATTCAGGGCTACTAATGAAAAACTGTTTTTT. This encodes CASSQDRFRATNEKLFF.

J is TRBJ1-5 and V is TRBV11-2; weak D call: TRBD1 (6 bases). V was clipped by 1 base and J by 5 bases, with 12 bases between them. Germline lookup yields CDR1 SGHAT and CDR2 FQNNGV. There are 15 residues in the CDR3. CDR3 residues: CASSLGGGAHQPQHF. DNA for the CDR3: TGTGCCAGCAGCTTAGGTGGGGGGGCTCATCAGCCCCAGCATTTT.

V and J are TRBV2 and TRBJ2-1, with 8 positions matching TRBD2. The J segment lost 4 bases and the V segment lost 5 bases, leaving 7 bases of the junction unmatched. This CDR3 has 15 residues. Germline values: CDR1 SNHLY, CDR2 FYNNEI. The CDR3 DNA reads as TGTGCCAGCAGTTCACTAGCGGCCGAATACAATGAGCAGTTCTTC. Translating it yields CASSSLAAEYNEQFF.

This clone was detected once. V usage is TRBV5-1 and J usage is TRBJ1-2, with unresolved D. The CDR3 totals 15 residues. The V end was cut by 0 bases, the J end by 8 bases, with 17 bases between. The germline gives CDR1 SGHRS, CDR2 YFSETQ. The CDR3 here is CASSLEWAGGGGYTF. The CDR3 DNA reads TGCGCCAGCAGCTTGGAGTGGGCGGGAGGAGGAGGCTACACCTTC.

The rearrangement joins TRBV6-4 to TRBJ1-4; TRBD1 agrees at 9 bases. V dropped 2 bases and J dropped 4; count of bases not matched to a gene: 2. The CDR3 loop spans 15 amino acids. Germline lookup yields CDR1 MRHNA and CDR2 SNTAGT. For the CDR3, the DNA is TGTGCCAGCAGTGACGGGACAGGGAATAATGAAAAACTGTTTTTT. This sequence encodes CASSDGTGNNEKLFF.

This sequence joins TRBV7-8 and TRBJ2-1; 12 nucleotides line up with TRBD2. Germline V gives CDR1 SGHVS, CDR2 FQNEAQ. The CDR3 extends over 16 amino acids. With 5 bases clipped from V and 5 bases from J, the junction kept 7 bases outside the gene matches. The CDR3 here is CASSPRTSGTNNEQFF. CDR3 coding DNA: TGTGCCAGCAGCCCCAGGACTAGCGGGACCAACAATGAGCAGTTCTTC. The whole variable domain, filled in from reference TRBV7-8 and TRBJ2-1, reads GAGVSQSPRYKVAKRGQDVALRCDPISGHVSLFWYQQALGQGPEFLTYFQNEAQLDKSGLPSDRFFAERPEGSVSTLKIQRTQQEDSAVYLCASSPRTSGTNNEQFFGPGTRLTVL.

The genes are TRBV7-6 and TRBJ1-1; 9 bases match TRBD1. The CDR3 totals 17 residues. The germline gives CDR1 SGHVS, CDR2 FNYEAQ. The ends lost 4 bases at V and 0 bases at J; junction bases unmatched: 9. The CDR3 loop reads CASSWDRDEGMNTEAFF. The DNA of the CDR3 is TGTGCCAGCAGCTGGGACAGGGATGAGGGTATGAACACTGAAGCTTTCTTT.

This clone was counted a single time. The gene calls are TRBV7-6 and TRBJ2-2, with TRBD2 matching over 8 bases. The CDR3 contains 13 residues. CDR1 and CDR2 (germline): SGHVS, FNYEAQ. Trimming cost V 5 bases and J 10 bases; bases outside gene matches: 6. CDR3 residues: CASSPGTREELFF. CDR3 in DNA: TGTGCCAGCAGCCCCGGGACTAGGGAGGAGCTGTTTTTT.

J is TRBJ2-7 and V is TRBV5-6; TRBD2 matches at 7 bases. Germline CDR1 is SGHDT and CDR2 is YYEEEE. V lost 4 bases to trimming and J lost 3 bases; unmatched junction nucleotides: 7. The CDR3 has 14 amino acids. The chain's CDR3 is CASSPAGVGYEQYF. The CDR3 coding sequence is TGTGCCAGCAGCCCCGCGGGAGTGGGCTACGAGCAGTACTTC. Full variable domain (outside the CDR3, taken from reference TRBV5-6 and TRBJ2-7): DAGVTQSPTHLIKTRGQQVTLRCSPKSGHDTVSWYQQALGQGPQFIFQYYEEEERQRGNFPDRFSGHQFPNYSSELNVNALLLGDSALYLCASSPAGVGYEQYFGPGTRLTVT.

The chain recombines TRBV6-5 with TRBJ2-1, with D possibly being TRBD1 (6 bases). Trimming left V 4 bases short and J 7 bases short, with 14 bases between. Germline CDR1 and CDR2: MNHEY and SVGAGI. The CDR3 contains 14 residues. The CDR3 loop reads CASSSLRGQNEQFF. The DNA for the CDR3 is TGTGCCAGCAGTTCCCTCAGGGGTCAAAATGAGCAGTTCTTC.

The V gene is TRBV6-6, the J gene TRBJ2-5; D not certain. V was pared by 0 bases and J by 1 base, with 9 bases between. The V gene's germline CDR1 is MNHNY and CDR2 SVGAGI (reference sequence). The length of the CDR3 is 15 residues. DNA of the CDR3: TGTGCCAGCAGTTACTCGAGAGTTATCCAAGAGACCCAGTACTTC. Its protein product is CASSYSRVIQETQYF.

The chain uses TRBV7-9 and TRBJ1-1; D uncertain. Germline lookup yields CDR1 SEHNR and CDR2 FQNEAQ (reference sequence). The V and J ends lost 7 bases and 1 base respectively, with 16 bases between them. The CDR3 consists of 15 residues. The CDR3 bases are TGTGCCAGCATCCCCCTTAGTACAGAGAACACTGAAGCTTTCTTT. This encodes CASIPLSTENTEAFF. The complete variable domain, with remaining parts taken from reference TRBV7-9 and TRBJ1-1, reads DTGVSQNPRHKITKRGQNVTFRCDPISEHNRLYWYRQTLGQGPEFLTYFQNEAQLEKSRLLSDRFSAERPKGSFSTLEIQRTEQGDSAMYLCASIPLSTENTEAFFGQGTRLTVV.

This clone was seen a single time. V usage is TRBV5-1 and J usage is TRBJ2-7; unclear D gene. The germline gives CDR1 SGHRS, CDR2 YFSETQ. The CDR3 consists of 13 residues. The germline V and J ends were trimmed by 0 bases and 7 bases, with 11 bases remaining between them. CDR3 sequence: CASSLGRLREQYF. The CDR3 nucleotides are TGCGCCAGCAGCTTGGGGCGGCTTCGGGAGCAGTACTTC.

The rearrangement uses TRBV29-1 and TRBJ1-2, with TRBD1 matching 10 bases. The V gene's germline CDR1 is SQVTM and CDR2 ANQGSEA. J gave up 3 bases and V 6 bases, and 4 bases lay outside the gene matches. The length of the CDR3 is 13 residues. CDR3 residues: CSVPGTGDYGYTF. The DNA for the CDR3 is TGCAGCGTCCCCGGGACAGGGGACTATGGCTACACCTTC.

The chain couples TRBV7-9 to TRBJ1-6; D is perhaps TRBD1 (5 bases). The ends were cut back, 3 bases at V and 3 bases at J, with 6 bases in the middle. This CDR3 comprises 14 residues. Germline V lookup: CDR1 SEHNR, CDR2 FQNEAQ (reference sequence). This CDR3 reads CASSLTDYNSPLHF. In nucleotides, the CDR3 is TGTGCCAGCAGCTTGACAGACTATAATTCACCCCTCCACTTT.

DNA of the CDR3: TGCGCCAGCAGCTCCCGATTTAGATCGTACGAGCAGTACTTC. This codes for CASSSRFRSYEQYF. V gene TRBV5-1 combines with J gene TRBJ2-7; no reliable D call. The V end lost 3 bases, the J end lost 4 bases, and 14 bases lay between the germline ends. The CDR3 contains 14 residues. Germline-derived CDR1 and CDR2 are SGHRS and YFSETQ.

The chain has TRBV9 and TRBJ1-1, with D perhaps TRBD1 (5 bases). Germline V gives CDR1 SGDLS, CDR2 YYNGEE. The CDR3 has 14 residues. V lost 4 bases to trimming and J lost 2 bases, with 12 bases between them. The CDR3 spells CASSPQDVNTEAFF. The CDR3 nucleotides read TGTGCCAGCAGCCCACAGGACGTCAACACTGAAGCTTTCTTT.

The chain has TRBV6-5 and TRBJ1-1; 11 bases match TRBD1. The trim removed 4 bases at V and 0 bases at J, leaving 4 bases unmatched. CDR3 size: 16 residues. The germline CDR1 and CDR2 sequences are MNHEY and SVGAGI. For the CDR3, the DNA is TGTGCCAGCAGTTTACGGACAGGGGGCTTGAACACTGAAGCTTTCTTT. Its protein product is CASSLRTGGLNTEAFF.

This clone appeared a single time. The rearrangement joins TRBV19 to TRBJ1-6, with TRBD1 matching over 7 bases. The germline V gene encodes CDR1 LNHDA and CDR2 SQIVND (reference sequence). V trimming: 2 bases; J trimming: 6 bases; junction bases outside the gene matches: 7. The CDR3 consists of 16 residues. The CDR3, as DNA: TGTGCCAGTAGTATATCGACAGGGATGGGTAATTCACCCCTCCACTTT. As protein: CASSISTGMGNSPLHF.

The CDR3 bases are TGTGCCTGGACTGCAGAGGGTACCATATATTTT. Its protein product is CAWTAEGTIYF. The chain uses TRBV30 and TRBJ1-3; D uncertain. This CDR3 contains 11 residues. Germline V lookup: CDR1 GTSNPN, CDR2 SVGIG (reference sequence). The V and J ends lost 4 bases and 10 bases respectively, with 11 bases between them.

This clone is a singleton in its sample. CDR3 residues: CASSRRGGIGELFF. The CDR3 DNA is TGTGCCAGCAGTCGCCGGGGGGGGATCGGGGAGCTGTTTTTT. J is TRBJ2-2 and V is TRBV27; 8 bases line up with TRBD2. The length of the CDR3 is 14 residues. J lost 7 bases, V lost 5 bases, and 6 bases had no gene match. From germline, CDR1 is MNHEY and CDR2 SMNVEV (reference sequence).

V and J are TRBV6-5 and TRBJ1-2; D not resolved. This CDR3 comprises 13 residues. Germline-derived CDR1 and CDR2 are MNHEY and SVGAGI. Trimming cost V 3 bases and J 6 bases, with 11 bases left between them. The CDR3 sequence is CASSYELGNGYTF. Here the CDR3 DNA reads TGTGCCAGCAGTTATGAACTAGGGAATGGCTACACCTTC.

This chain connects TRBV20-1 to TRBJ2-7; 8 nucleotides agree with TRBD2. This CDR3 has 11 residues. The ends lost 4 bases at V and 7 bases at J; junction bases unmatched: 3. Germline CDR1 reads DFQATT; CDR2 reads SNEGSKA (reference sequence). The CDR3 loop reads CSAMASGEQYF. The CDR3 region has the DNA TGCAGTGCTATGGCTAGCGGGGAGCAGTACTTC.

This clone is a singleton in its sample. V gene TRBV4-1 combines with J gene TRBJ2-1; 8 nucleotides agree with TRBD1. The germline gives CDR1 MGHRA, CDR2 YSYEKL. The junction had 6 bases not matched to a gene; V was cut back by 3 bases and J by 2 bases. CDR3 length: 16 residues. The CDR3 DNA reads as TGCGCCAGCAGCCAGGGTAGGACAGGGACCTACAATGAGCAGTTCTTC. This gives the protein CASSQGRTGTYNEQFF.

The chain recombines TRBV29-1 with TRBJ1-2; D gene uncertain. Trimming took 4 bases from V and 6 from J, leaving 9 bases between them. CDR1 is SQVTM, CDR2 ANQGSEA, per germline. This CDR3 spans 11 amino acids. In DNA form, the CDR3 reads TGCAGCGTTGTGTCCAGGCATGGCTACACCTTC. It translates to CSVVSRHGYTF. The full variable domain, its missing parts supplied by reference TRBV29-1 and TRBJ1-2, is SAVISQKPSRDICQRGTSLTIQCQVDSQVTMMFWYRQQPGQSLTLIATANQGSEATYESGFVIDKFPISRPNLTFSTLTVSNMSPEDSSIYLCSVVSRHGYTFGSGTRLTVV.

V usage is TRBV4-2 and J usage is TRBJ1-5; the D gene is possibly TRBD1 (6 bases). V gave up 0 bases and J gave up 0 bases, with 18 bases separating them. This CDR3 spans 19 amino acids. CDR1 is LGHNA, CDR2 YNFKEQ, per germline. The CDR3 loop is CASSQDPAELQGSNQPQHF. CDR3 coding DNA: TGTGCCAGCAGCCAAGACCCTGCCGAACTACAGGGTAGCAATCAGCCCCAGCATTTT.

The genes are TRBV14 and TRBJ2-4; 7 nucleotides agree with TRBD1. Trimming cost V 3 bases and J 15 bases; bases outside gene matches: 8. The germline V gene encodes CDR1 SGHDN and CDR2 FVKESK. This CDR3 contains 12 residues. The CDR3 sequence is CASSQGPGGRYF. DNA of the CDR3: TGTGCCAGCAGCCAGGGTCCAGGGGGTCGGTACTTC.